The 28 T cell receptor beta chains given below trace back to one sample, sequenced in a study of blood T cell repertoires in COVID-19. The assay was immunoSEQ multiplex PCR, and TCRdb's table has in-frame clones only and misses some. The data contain about 120,000 clones, about 90% of them seen just once; the ten biggest clones take up more than 3%. Specimen: peripheral blood. The receptor source for this set is a woman aged 60-70 years with COVID-19, enrolled during active disease.

V usage is TRBV6-2 or TRBV6-3 and J usage is TRBJ1-1; 9 bases match TRBD1. The CDR3 runs to 15 residues. The J segment lost 3 bases and the V segment lost 7 bases, leaving 9 bases of the junction unmatched. Per the germline V gene, CDR1 is MNHEY and CDR2 is SVGEGT. The chain's CDR3 is CASNPGQGWDTEAFF. CDR3 DNA sequence: TGTGCCAGCAACCCGGGACAGGGATGGGACACTGAAGCTTTCTTT.

The V call is TRBV5-1, the J call TRBJ1-2; D is unclear. The CDR3 is 13 residues long. Trimming left V 4 bases short and J 7 bases short, with 14 bases between. The germline V gene has CDR1 SGHRS and CDR2 YFSETQ. In DNA form, the CDR3 reads TGCGCCAGCAGCCCGGAGGGCTGGACTGGCTACACCTTC. Residues: CASSPEGWTGYTF.

In this sample, this clone turned up once. This chain connects TRBV7-2 to TRBJ2-3; D is undetermined. The germline V gene encodes CDR1 SGHTA and CDR2 FQGNSA. The CDR3 extends over 15 amino acids. Trimming took 2 bases from V and 0 from J, leaving 9 bases between them. The chain's CDR3 is CASSLWSQSTDTQYF. In nucleotides, the CDR3 is TGTGCCAGCAGCTTATGGTCCCAGAGCACAGATACGCAGTATTTT. Drawing the rest from reference TRBV7-2 and TRBJ2-3, the complete variable domain is GAGVSQSPSNKVTEKGKDVELRCDPISGHTALYWYRQSLGQGLEFLIYFQGNSAPDKSGLPSDRFSAERTGGSVSTLTIQRTQQEDSAVYLCASSLWSQSTDTQYFGPGTRLTVL.

The chain uses TRBV5-8 and TRBJ2-1; TRBD1 matches 9 bases. The CDR3 is 11 amino acids. The V gene's germline CDR1 is SGHTS and CDR2 YDEGEE. V lost 2 bases and J lost 15; bases outside the gene matches: 3. CDR3 DNA sequence: TGTGCCAGCAGCTTAGGACAGGGGCCGTTCTTC. Protein product: CASSLGQGPFF. Using reference TRBV5-8 and TRBJ2-1 for the parts outside the CDR3, the full variable domain is EAGVTQSPTHLIKTRGQQATLRCSPISGHTSVYWYQQALGLGLQFLLWYDEGEERNRGNFPPRFSGRQFPNYSSELNVNALELEDSALYLCASSLGQGPFFGPGTRLTVL.

This chain joins TRBV18 and TRBJ2-3, with D maybe TRBD2 (5 bases). V lost 0 bases and J 6 bases, leaving 10 bases between the germline ends. Germline values: CDR1 KGHSH, CDR2 LQKENI. This CDR3 is 14 amino acids long. CDR3 nucleotide sequence: TGTGCCAGCTCACCACCGCAGGAGGAGGATACGCAGTATTTT. As protein: CASSPPQEEDTQYF.

This clone was recorded only once. V gene TRBV7-2 combines with J gene TRBJ1-1, with D hard to call. Germline-derived CDR1 and CDR2 are SGHTA and FQGNSA. The CDR3 sequence is 15 residues long. V was cut by 3 bases and J by 1 base, with 12 bases left in between. CDR3 residues: CASSFQPGSNTEAFF. CDR3 nucleotide sequence: TGTGCCAGCAGCTTCCAACCGGGGTCGAACACTGAAGCTTTCTTT.

This clone showed up just a few times. The chain recombines TRBV2 with TRBJ1-5; 7 bases are shared with TRBD1. The J segment lost 7 bases and the V segment lost 4 bases, leaving 4 bases of the junction unmatched. The length of the CDR3 is 13 residues. Germline CDR1 is SNHLY and CDR2 is FYNNEI. The CDR3 sequence: CASSAGTEQPQHF. The CDR3 coding sequence is TGTGCCAGCAGTGCGGGGACAGAACAGCCCCAGCATTTT.

The CDR3 loop is CASGWGFRDRVNEQYF. The DNA of the CDR3 is TGCGCCAGCGGTTGGGGGTTCCGGGACAGGGTCAACGAGCAGTACTTC. This sequence joins TRBV10-1 and TRBJ2-7, with 9 bases matching TRBD1. Trimming at V came to 8 bases and at J to 5 bases, leaving 16 bases not matched to a gene. The germline gives CDR1 WNHNN, CDR2 SYGVQD (reference sequence). The CDR3 is 16 residues long.

V gene TRBV7-2 combines with J gene TRBJ2-7; possible D gene TRBD2, 5 bases. The CDR3 length is 14 residues. Germline V gene sequence: CDR1 SGHTA, CDR2 FQGNSA. Trimming took 3 bases from V and 7 from J, leaving 16 bases between them. As DNA, the CDR3 is TGTGCCAGCAGCTTGGACGGATCTTGGAGGGAGCAGTACTTC. Its translation is CASSLDGSWREQYF.

This chain uses TRBV19 with TRBJ2-5; D gene ambiguous. CDR3 length: 13 amino acids. The germline CDR1 and CDR2 sequences are LNHDA and SQIVND (reference sequence). V was trimmed by 5 bases and J by 5 bases, leaving 12 bases between them. This CDR3 reads CASSPSGGETQYF. The CDR3 DNA is TGTGCCAGTAGTCCCTCGGGTGGCGAGACCCAGTACTTC.

J is TRBJ2-1 and V is TRBV2; 7 positions match TRBD2. Trimming took 11 bases from V and 8 from J; bases not matched to a gene: 24. CDR1 is SNHLY and CDR2 is FYNNEI in the germline V gene. The length of the CDR3 is 17 residues. The CDR3 spells CARTLSAGDYPGDEQFF. CDR3 coding DNA: TGTGCCCGCACCCTTAGCGCGGGGGATTACCCGGGCGATGAGCAGTTCTTC.

The genes are TRBV6-5 and TRBJ2-7; D is unclear. V shed 2 bases and J shed 0 bases, with 8 bases lying between them. This CDR3 spans 14 amino acids. Germline CDR1 MNHEY, CDR2 SVGAGI. The CDR3 DNA follows: TGTGCCAGCAGTTACAAGTCCAGCTCCTACGAGCAGTACTTC. Translated: CASSYKSSSYEQYF.

The chain combines TRBV3-1 (or the pseudogene TRBV3-2) with TRBJ1-2; D uncertain. The CDR3 contains 15 residues. Germline CDR1 is LGHDT and CDR2 is YNNKEL (reference sequence). The V gene lost 1 base and the J gene lost 4 bases, with 13 bases spanning the gap. CDR3 nucleotide sequence: TGTGCCAGCAGCCAAGTTTCTCGCGGATTCTATGGCTACACCTTC. Translating gives CASSQVSRGFYGYTF.

The DNA for the CDR3 is TGTGCCAGCAGCGCAACCTACCGGACACCTGGGAGCAATCAGCCCCAGCATTTT. It codes for CASSATYRTPGSNQPQHF. The chain uses TRBV9 and TRBJ1-5, with TRBD1 as a possible D gene (5 bases). V lost 3 bases and J 1 base, leaving 20 bases between the germline ends. CDR1 is SGDLS, CDR2 YYNGEE, per germline. The CDR3 covers 18 residues. Complete variable domain (other parts from reference TRBV9 and TRBJ1-5): DSGVTQTPKHLITATGQRVTLRCSPRSGDLSVYWYQQSLDQGLQFLIQYYNGEERAKGNILERFSAQQFPDLHSELNLSSLELGDSALYFCASSATYRTPGSNQPQHFGDGTRLSIL.

The chain employs TRBV6-1 and TRBJ1-2, with a possible D match to TRBD1 (5 bases). This CDR3 contains 13 residues. V was pared by 2 bases and J by 3 bases, with 7 bases between. Per the germline V gene, CDR1 is MNHNS and CDR2 is SASEGT. The DNA of the CDR3 is TGTGCCAGCAGTGAACCCAGGGACTATGGCTACACCTTC. Translation: CASSEPRDYGYTF.

The rearrangement joins TRBV3-1 (or the pseudogene TRBV3-2) to TRBJ2-3, with a possible D match to TRBD2 (6 bases). Trimming left V 3 bases short and J 0 bases short, with 10 bases between. Per the germline V gene, CDR1 is LGHDT and CDR2 is YNNKEL (reference sequence). The CDR3 runs 15 residues. CDR3 loop: CASSQGGVSTDTQYF. The CDR3 bases are TGTGCCAGCAGCCAGGGCGGGGTAAGCACAGATACGCAGTATTTT.

This sequence joins TRBV5-1 and TRBJ1-2; 7 bases match TRBD1. In germline, CDR1 is SGHRS, CDR2 YFSETQ. J lost 5 bases, V lost 2 bases, and 3 bases had no gene match. This CDR3 comprises 13 residues. The CDR3 coding sequence is TGCGCCAGCAGCTTATCACAGGGGTATGGCTACACCTTC. Translation: CASSLSQGYGYTF.

V usage is TRBV5-4 and J usage is TRBJ2-3; 8 positions agree with TRBD2. Per the germline V gene, CDR1 is SGHNT and CDR2 is YYREEE (reference sequence). V lost 0 bases to trimming and J lost 0 bases; unmatched junction nucleotides: 6. The CDR3 is 17 amino acids. CDR3 DNA sequence: TGTGCCAGCAGCTTGGCCCAGCGGGGGCCGAGCACAGATACGCAGTATTTT. Residues: CASSLAQRGPSTDTQYF.

CDR3 amino acids: CASRTGYMNTEAFF. The CDR3, as DNA: TGCGCCAGCAGGACAGGGTACATGAACACTGAAGCTTTCTTT. J is TRBJ1-1 and V is TRBV5-1; 7 positions agree with TRBD1. This CDR3 region has 14 residues. CDR1 and CDR2 from the germline V gene are SGHRS and YFSETQ. V trimming: 5 bases; J trimming: 0 bases; junction bases outside the gene matches: 4. Supplemented by reference TRBV5-1 and TRBJ1-1, the full variable domain reads KAGVTQTPRYLIKTRGQQVTLSCSPISGHRSVSWYQQTPGQGLQFLFEYFSETQRNKGNFPGRFSGRQFSNSRSEMNVSTLELGDSALYLCASRTGYMNTEAFFGQGTRLTVV.

The rearrangement joins TRBV27 to TRBJ1-5; TRBD1 agrees at 10 bases. CDR3 length equals 16 residues. Germline V CDR1 and CDR2: MNHEY, SMNVEV (reference sequence). V was pared by 7 bases and J by 3 bases, with 9 bases of the junction left unmatched. This chain's CDR3 is CASKPGTGAPNQPQHF. In DNA, the CDR3 is TGTGCCAGCAAGCCCGGGACAGGGGCTCCCAATCAGCCCCAGCATTTT.

V and J are TRBV20-1 and TRBJ2-1, with 8 positions matching TRBD2. Germline-derived CDR1 and CDR2 are DFQATT and SNEGSKA (reference sequence). The CDR3 has 18 amino acids. After removal of 3 bases from V and 4 bases from J, the junction contained 17 bases not matched to a gene. The CDR3 loop is CSASPSGGAGIGYNEQFF. The CDR3 region has the DNA TGCAGTGCTAGTCCTTCCGGGGGGGCCGGGATTGGGTACAATGAGCAGTTCTTC.

This chain links TRBV11-3 with TRBJ1-1; no clear D gene. Trimming left V 1 base short and J 0 bases short, with 6 bases between. CDR3 length: 14 amino acids. Germline CDR1 is SGHNT and CDR2 is YENEEA. The CDR3 DNA reads as TGTGCCAGCAGCTTAGGGTACTTGAACACTGAAGCTTTCTTT. Translated, it gives CASSLGYLNTEAFF.

The chain links TRBV15 to TRBJ2-7; TRBD1 matches 7 bases. Germline CDR1 and CDR2: LNHNV and YYDKDF (reference sequence). CDR3 length: 14 amino acids. Unmatched junction bases numbered 3, after V lost 1 base and J lost 3 bases. CDR3: CATSRAGQSYEQYF. CDR3 DNA sequence: TGTGCCACCAGCAGAGCGGGACAGAGCTACGAGCAGTACTTC. The full variable domain, its missing parts supplied by reference TRBV15 and TRBJ2-7, is DAMVIQNPRYQVTQFGKPVTLSCSQTLNHNVMYWYQQKSSQAPKLLFHYYDKDFNNEADTPDNFQSRRPNTSFCFLDIRSPGLGDTAMYLCATSRAGQSYEQYFGPGTRLTVT.

The chain's CDR3 is CASRPGTGNTGELFF. The CDR3 nucleotides are TGTGCCAGCAGACCCGGGACAGGGAACACCGGGGAGCTGTTTTTT. The V and J genes are TRBV7-3 and TRBJ2-2, with TRBD1 matching over 8 bases. The CDR3 consists of 15 residues. Germline V lookup: CDR1 SGHTA, CDR2 FQGTGA. Germline trimming cut 6 bases from V and 1 base from J; bases unmatched to any gene: 4.

This sequence joins TRBV6-5 and TRBJ1-2, with TRBD1 matching 9 bases. Germline V lookup: CDR1 MNHEY, CDR2 SVGAGI. CDR3 length: 15 residues. Trimming removed 5 bases from V and 4 bases from J; junction bases left unmatched: 8. The CDR3 protein is CASSPGGTGFYGYTF. CDR3 nucleotide sequence: TGTGCCAGCAGTCCGGGGGGGACAGGGTTCTATGGCTACACCTTC.

The chain carries TRBV19 and TRBJ1-3, with D tentatively TRBD1 (5 bases). There are 14 residues in the CDR3. The germline V gene encodes CDR1 LNHDA and CDR2 SQIVND (reference sequence). Trimming took off 4 bases at V and 8 bases at J, with 15 bases between the two ends. As DNA, the CDR3 is TGTGCCAGTAGTAGAAGGGGCTCGGTCGACACCATATATTTT. Translated, it gives CASSRRGSVDTIYF.

The chain couples TRBV12-5 to TRBJ2-3; D perhaps matches TRBD2 (6 bases). The CDR3 loop spans 14 amino acids. Trimming stripped 7 bases from V and 2 bases from J, with 13 bases between. Per the germline V gene, CDR1 is LGHNT and CDR2 is FRNRAP. CDR3 region: CASVAVLATDTQYF. Written as DNA, the CDR3 is TGTGCTAGTGTAGCGGTTTTAGCCACAGATACGCAGTATTTT.

This clone showed up just a few times. The rearrangement links TRBV19 to TRBJ1-2; 11 bases line up with TRBD1. The CDR3 extends over 16 amino acids. J gave up 8 bases and V 6 bases, and 14 bases lay outside the gene matches. Germline CDR1 LNHDA, CDR2 SQIVND (reference sequence). The CDR3 protein is CASSRERTGGPGGYTF. Written as DNA, the CDR3 is TGTGCCAGTAGCCGTGAGCGGACAGGGGGCCCAGGGGGCTACACCTTC.